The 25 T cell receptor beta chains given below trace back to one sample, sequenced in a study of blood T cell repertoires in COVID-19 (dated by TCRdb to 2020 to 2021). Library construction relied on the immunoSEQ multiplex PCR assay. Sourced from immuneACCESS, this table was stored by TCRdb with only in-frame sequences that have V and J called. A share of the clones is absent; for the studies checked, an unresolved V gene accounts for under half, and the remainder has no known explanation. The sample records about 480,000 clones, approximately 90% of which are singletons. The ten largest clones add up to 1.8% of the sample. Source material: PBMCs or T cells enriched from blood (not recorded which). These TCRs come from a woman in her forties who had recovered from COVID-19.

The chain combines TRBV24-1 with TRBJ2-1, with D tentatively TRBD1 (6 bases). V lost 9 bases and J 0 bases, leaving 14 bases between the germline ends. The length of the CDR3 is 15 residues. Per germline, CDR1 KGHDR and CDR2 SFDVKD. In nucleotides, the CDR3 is TGTGCCACCGGGCTAACGACAGGCTCCTACAATGAGCAGTTCTTC. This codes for CATGLTTGSYNEQFF.

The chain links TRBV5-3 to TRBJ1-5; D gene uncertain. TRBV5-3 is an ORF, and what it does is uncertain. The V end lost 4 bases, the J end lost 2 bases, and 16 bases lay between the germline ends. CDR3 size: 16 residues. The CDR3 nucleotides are TGTGCCAGAAGCCGTAGCGGATGGCCACGCAATCAGCCCCAGCATTTT. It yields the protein CARSRSGWPRNQPQHF.

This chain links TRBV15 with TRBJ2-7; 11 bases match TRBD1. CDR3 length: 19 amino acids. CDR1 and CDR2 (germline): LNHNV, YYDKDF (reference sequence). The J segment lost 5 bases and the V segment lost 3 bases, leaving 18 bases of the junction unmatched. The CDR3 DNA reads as TGTGCCACCAGCAGTTCCCGGGACAGGGGGAGGACGCTCTTCCACGAGCAGTACTTC. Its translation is CATSSSRDRGRTLFHEQYF.

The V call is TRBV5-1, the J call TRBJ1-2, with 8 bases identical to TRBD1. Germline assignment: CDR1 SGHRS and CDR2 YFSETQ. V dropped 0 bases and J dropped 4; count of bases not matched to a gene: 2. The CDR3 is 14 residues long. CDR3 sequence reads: CASSLGTGSYGYTF. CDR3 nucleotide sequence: TGCGCCAGCAGCTTGGGGACAGGGAGCTATGGCTACACCTTC.

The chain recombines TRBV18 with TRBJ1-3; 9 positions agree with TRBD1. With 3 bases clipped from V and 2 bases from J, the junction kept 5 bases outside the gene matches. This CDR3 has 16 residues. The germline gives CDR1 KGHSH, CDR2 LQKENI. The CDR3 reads CASSPQGQGPGNTIYF. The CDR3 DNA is TGTGCCAGCTCACCCCAGGGACAGGGCCCTGGAAACACCATATATTTT.

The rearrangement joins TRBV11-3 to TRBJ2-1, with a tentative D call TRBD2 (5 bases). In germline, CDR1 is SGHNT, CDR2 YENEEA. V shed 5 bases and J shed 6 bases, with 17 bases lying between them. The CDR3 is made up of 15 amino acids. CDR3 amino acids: CASSRPQRPSNEQFF. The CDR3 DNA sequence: TGTGCCAGCAGCCGCCCCCAGCGGCCGAGCAATGAGCAGTTCTTC.

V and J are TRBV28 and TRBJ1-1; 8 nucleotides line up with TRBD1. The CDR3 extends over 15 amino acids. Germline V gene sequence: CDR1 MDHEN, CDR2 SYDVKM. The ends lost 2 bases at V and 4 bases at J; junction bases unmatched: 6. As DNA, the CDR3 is TGTGCCAGCAGTTTACTTGCCAGGGGGCTCACTGAAGCTTTCTTT. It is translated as CASSLLARGLTEAFF.

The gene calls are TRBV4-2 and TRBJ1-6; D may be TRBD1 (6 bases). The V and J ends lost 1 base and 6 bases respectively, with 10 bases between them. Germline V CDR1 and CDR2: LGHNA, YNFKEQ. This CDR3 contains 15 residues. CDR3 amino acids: CASSQVVRGNSPLHF. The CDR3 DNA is TGTGCCAGCAGCCAAGTCGTCAGGGGTAATTCACCCCTCCACTTT.

The CDR3 loop is CASSVDLAERGEQYF. The CDR3 DNA is TGTGCCAGCAGCGTAGATCTGGCGGAGCGGGGCGAGCAGTACTTC. This rearrangement joins TRBV9 to TRBJ2-7, with TRBD2 matching over 7 bases. Germline CDR1 is SGDLS and CDR2 is YYNGEE. The V and J ends lost 0 bases and 6 bases, in that order; junction bases with no gene match: 9. This CDR3 spans 15 amino acids.

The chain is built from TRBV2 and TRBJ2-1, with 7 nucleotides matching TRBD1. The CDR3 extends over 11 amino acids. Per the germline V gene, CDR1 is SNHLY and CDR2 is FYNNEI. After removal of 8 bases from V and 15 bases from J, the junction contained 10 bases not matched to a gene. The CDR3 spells CASLQGRRWFF. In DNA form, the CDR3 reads TGTGCCAGCCTACAGGGGCGCCGGTGGTTCTTC.

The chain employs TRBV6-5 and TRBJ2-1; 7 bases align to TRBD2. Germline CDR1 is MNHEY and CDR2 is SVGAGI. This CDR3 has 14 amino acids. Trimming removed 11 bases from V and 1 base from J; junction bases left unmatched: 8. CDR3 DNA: TGTGCCGCAGCCCCAGCGGGGTCCTACAATGAGCAGTTCTTC. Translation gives CAAAPAGSYNEQFF.

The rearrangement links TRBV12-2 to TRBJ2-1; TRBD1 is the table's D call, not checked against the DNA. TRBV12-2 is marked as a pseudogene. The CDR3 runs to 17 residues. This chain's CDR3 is CASRRGTAKSYRDEQFF. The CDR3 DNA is TGTGCAAGTCGCCGCGGGACAGCTAAGTCCTATCGTGATGAGCAGTTCTTC.

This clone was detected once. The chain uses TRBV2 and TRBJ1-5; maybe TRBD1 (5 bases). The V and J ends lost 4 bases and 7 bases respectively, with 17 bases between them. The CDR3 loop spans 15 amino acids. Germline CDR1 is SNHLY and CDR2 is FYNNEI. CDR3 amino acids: CASSARGGWHQPQHF. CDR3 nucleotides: TGTGCCAGCAGTGCGCGGGGCGGGTGGCACCAGCCCCAGCATTTT.

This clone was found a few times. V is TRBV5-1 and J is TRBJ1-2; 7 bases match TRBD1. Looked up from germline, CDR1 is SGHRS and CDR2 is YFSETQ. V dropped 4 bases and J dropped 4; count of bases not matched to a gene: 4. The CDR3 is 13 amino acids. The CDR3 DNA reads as TGCGCCAGCAGCACGACAGGGCCCTATGGCTACACCTTC. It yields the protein CASSTTGPYGYTF. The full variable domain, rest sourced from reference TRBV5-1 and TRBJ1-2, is KAGVTQTPRYLIKTRGQQVTLSCSPISGHRSVSWYQQTPGQGLQFLFEYFSETQRNKGNFPGRFSGRQFSNSRSEMNVSTLELGDSALYLCASSTTGPYGYTFGSGTRLTVV.

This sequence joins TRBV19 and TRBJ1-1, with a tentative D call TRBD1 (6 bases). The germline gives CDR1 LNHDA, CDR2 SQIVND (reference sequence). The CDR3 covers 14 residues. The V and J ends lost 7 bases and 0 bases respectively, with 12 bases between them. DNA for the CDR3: TGTGCCAGTAACGTGGACAGCTTGAACACTGAAGCTTTCTTT. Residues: CASNVDSLNTEAFF.

CDR3 DNA: TGCAGTGCTAGTCCCCAATCGACTAGCGGATCCTCCTACGAGCAGTACTTC. Translation gives CSASPQSTSGSSYEQYF. This chain connects TRBV20-1 to TRBJ2-7; 9 bases align to TRBD2. Unmatched junction bases numbered 12, after V lost 3 bases and J lost 0 bases. Germline V CDR1 and CDR2: DFQATT, SNEGSKA (reference sequence). CDR3 length: 17 residues.

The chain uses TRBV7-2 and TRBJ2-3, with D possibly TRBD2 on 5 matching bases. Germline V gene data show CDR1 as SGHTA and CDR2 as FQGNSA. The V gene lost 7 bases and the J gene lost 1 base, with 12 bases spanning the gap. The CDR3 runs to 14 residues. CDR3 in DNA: TGTGCCAGCACCTTTTCACTAGGCACAGATACGCAGTATTTT. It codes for CASTFSLGTDTQYF.

The DNA for the CDR3 is TGCGCCAGCAGCACGGACAGGTTGGCTGGAAACACCATATATTTT. Amino acid sequence: CASSTDRLAGNTIYF. This chain joins TRBV5-1 and TRBJ1-3; TRBD1 aligns across 7 bases. The V gene end was trimmed by 4 bases and the J gene end by 2 bases; junction bases not matched to a gene: 6. The CDR3 consists of 15 residues. Germline V lookup: CDR1 SGHRS, CDR2 YFSETQ.

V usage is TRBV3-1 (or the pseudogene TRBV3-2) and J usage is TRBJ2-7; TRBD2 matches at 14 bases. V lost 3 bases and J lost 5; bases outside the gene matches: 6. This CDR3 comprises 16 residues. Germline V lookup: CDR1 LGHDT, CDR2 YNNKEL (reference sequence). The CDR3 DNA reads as TGTGCCAGCAGCCAGGGACTAGCGGGAGAGTTAAACGAGCAGTACTTC. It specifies CASSQGLAGELNEQYF.

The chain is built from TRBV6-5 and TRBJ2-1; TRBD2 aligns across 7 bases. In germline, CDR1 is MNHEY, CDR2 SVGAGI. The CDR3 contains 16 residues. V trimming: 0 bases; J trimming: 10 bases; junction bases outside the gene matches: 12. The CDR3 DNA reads TGTGCCAGCAGTTACTCGGCTAGCGGCCTCCTCGGCGAGCAGTTCTTC. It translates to CASSYSASGLLGEQFF.

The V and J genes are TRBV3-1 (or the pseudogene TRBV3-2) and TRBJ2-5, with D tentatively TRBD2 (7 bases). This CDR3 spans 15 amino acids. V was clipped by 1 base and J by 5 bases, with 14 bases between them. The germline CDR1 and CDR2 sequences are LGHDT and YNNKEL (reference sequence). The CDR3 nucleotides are TGTGCCAGCAGCCAAGGTCACAGGGAGGGGGAGACCCAGTACTTC. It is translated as CASSQGHREGETQYF.

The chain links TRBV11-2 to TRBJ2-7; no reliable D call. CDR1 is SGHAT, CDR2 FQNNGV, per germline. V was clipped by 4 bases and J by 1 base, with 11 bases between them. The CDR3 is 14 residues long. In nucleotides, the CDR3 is TGTGCCAGCAGCTCGATACGAGGATCCTACGAGCAGTACTTC. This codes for CASSSIRGSYEQYF.

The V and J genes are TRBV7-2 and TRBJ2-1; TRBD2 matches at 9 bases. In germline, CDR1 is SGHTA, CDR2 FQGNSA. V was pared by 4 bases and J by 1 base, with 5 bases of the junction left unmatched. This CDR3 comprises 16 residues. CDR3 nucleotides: TGTGCCAGCAGCTCGAGCGGGAGGAGGTCCTACAATGAGCAGTTCTTC. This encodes CASSSSGRRSYNEQFF.

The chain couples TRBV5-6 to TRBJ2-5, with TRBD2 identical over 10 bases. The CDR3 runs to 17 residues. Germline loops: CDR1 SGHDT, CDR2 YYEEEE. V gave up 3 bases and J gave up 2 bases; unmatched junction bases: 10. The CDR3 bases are TGTGCCAGCAGCTGGGGGCCCCGGACTAGCGGACAAGAGACCCAGTACTTC. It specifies CASSWGPRTSGQETQYF.

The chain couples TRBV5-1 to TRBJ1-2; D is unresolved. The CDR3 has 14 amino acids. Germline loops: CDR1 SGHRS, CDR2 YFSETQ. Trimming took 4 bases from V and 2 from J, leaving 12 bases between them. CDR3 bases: TGCGCCAGCAGCCTGGAAAAGCTGAACTATGGCTACACCTTC. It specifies CASSLEKLNYGYTF.